This note documents a single T cell receptor (beta chain) sequence. Germline lookup yields CDR1 SGHRS and CDR2 YFSETQ. Deletions cut 0 bases from V and 5 bases from J, with 9 bases between. The CDR3 runs 13 residues. This sample was taken from a study of blood T cell repertoires in COVID-19. This table comes from immunoSEQ multiplex PCR, and its TCRdb copy is limited to in-frame clones, with some not included. The sample contains approximately 120,000 clones, about 82% of which appear only once. The origin of this receptor is a human donor in a cohort sampled during active COVID-19. The sample comprised peripheral blood. J is TRBJ2-7 and V is TRBV5-1, with a weak D call TRBD1 (5 bases). The CDR3 reads CASSLAGLNEQYF. The CDR3, as DNA: TGCGCCAGCAGCTTGGCAGGGCTGAACGAGCAGTACTTC. Full variable domain (outside the CDR3, taken from reference TRBV5-1 and TRBJ2-7): KAGVTQTPRYLIKTRGQQVTLSCSPISGHRSVSWYQQTPGQGLQFLFEYFSETQRNKGNFPGRFSGRQFSNSRSEMNVSTLELGDSALYLCASSLAGLNEQYFGPGTRLTVT.